The TCR beta chain under discussion was sequenced for a study of blood T cell repertoires in COVID-19. Study background: COVID-19 samples from acute and convalescent phases originated in the United States, Italy and Spain. In each case, the material was cDNA or gDNA derived from T cells, B-cell-depleted T cells, or PBMCs.

The CDR3 length is 13 residues. The germline V gene encodes CDR1 SNHLY and CDR2 FYNNEI. The ends lost 11 bases at V and 1 base at J; junction bases unmatched: 6. A single count supports this clone. In the original workflow: By means of reference gene primer amplification, nucleated cell counts were estimated. Here immunoSEQ multiplex PCR was the method, and the copy in TCRdb shows in-frame clones only, minus some. V, J and clone size are those of that table, while D and trimming were read from the DNA. The table records some 48,000 clones, roughly four fifths of them present only once. The chain carries TRBV2 and TRBJ1-1; 8 bases map to TRBD1. The sample taken for sequencing was peripheral blood. The source of this sequence is a human donor with acute or convalescent COVID-19. The donor label of this sample is uncertain. The CDR3 DNA sequence: TGTGCCGCCAGACAGGGGTGGAACACTGAAGCTTTCTTT. It encodes CAARQGWNTEAFF.